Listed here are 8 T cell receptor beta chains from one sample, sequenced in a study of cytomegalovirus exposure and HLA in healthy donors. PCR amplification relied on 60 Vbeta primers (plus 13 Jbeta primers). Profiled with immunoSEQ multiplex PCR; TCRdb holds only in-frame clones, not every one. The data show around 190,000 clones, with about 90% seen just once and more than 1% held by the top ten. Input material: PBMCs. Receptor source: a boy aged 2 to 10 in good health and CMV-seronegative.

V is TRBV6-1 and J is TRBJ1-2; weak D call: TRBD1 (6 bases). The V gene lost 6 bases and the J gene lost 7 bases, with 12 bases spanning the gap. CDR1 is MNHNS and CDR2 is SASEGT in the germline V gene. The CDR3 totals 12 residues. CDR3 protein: CASSPPGVGYTF. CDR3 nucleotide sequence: TGTGCCAGCAGCCCCCCAGGGGTTGGCTACACCTTC.

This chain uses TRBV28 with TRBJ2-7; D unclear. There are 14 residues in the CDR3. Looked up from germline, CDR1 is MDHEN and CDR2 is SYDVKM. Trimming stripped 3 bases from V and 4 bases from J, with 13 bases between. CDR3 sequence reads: CASSFPGGEYEQYF. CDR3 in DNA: TGTGCCAGCAGTTTCCCGGGTGGTGAATACGAGCAGTACTTC.

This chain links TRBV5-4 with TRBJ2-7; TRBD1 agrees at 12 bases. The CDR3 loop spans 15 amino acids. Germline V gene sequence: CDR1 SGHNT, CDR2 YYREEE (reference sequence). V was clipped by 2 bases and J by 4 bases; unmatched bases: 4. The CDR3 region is CASSLGTGGWYEQYF. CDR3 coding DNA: TGTGCCAGCAGCTTAGGGACAGGGGGCTGGTACGAGCAGTACTTC.

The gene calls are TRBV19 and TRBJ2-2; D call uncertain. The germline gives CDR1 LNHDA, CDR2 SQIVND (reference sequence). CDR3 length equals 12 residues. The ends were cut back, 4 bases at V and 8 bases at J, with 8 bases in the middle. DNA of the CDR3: TGTGCCAGTAGTAGGGCGTGGGGGGAGCTGTTTTTT. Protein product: CASSRAWGELFF.

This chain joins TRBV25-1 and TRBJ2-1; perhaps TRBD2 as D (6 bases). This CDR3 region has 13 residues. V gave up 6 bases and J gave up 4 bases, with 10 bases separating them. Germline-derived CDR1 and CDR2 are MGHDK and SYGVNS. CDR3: CASRAGGYNEQFF. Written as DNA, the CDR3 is TGTGCCAGCAGGGCCGGGGGATACAATGAGCAGTTCTTC.

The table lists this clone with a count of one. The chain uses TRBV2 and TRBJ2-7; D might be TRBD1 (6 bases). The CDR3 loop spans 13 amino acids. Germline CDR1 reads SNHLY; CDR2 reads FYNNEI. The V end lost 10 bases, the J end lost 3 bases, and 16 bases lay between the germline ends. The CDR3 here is CATKIGQNYEQYF. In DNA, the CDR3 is TGTGCCACCAAAATAGGACAGAACTACGAGCAGTACTTC.

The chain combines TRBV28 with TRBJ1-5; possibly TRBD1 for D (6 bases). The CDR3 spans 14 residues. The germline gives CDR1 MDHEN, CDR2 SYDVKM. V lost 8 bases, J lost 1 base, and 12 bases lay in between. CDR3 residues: CASEQGKSNQPQHF. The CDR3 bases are TGTGCCAGCGAACAGGGAAAAAGCAATCAGCCCCAGCATTTT. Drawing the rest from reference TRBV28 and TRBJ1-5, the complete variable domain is DVKVTQSSRYLVKRTGEKVFLECVQDMDHENMFWYRQDPGLGLRLIYFSYDVKMKEKGDIPEGYSVSREKKERFSLILESASTNQTSMYLCASEQGKSNQPQHFGDGTRLSIL.

The DNA for the CDR3 is TGTGCCAGCACCCCCGGGACTAGCGGTTCTAATGAGCAGTTCTTC. Its protein is CASTPGTSGSNEQFF. This sequence joins TRBV27 and TRBJ2-1; 11 nucleotides match TRBD2. J lost 7 bases, V lost 7 bases, and 9 bases had no gene match. The CDR3 covers 15 residues. Looked up from germline, CDR1 is MNHEY and CDR2 is SMNVEV (reference sequence).